The clone carrying this TCR beta chain was picked up a small number of times. Trimming removed 3 bases from V and 2 bases from J; junction bases left unmatched: 1. Germline CDR1 and CDR2: SQVTM and ANQGSEA. This CDR3 contains 15 residues. Libraries were prepared by immunoSEQ multiplex PCR; TCRdb keeps only in-frame clonotypes and omits some of them. Among about 190,000 clones listed, roughly 80% were seen once. This entry is derived from a study of blood T cell repertoires in COVID-19. In the study overall: The analysed material was cDNA or gDNA that came from T cells, B-cell-depleted T cells, or PBMCs.

The chain carries TRBV29-1 and TRBJ2-7, with 16 bases fitting TRBD2. The sequencing sample was made of peripheral blood. The sequence was obtained from a man aged 45-65 years who had recovered from COVID-19. CDR3 sequence: CSVEGTSGRAYEQYF. CDR3 in DNA: TGCAGCGTTGAGGGGACTAGCGGGAGGGCCTACGAGCAGTACTTC.